Presented here are 10 T cell receptor beta chains from one specimen sequenced in a study of vaccination and CD4 T cells after COVID-19. Cultured CD4+ T-cell DNA underwent Oncomine TCR Beta short-read sequencing. A single record per CDR3 protein comes from TCRdb applying MiXCR to the PCR reads. The data show roughly 10,000 distinct CDR3 sequences, approximately 25% seen once. The sample's treatment: roughly 10-day PBMC culture with coronavirus spike peptide pools or control peptides (ViraFEST assay). No antigen has been identified for these receptors. The sample consisted of CD4+ T cells from blood, cultured in vitro, taken after SARS-CoV-2 vaccination. The receptors stem from a human donor who had recovered from COVID-19.

In its sample, this clonotype was seen a few times. The gene calls are TRBV7-7 and TRBJ2-5, with no clear D. The germline V gene has CDR1 SSHAT and CDR2 FNYEAQ (reference sequence). CDR3 length: 14 amino acids. Trimming left V 1 base short and J 3 bases short, with 9 bases between. CDR3 sequence: CASSLVVGKETQYF. CDR3 nucleotides: TGTGCCAGCAGCTTAGTCGTCGGAAAAGAGACCCAGTACTTC.

V gene TRBV20-1 combines with J gene TRBJ1-2; D might be TRBD1 (5 bases). V lost 2 bases to trimming and J lost 4 bases, with 17 bases between them. This CDR3 spans 15 amino acids. CDR1 is DFQATT, CDR2 SNEGSKA, per germline (reference sequence). The DNA for the CDR3 is TGCAGTGCTAGACCCCTATCCGGGGCTCTCTATGGCTACACCTTC. Amino acid sequence: CSARPLSGALYGYTF.

The chain couples TRBV6-1 to TRBJ1-2; no clear D gene. Per the germline V gene, CDR1 is MNHNS and CDR2 is SASEGT. The CDR3 spans 13 residues. The V gene lost 6 bases and the J gene lost 4 bases, with 12 bases spanning the gap. The CDR3 region has the DNA TGTGCCAGCAGGACCGGGAGCCTCTATGGCTACACCTTC. Its protein is CASRTGSLYGYTF.

V and J are TRBV5-1 and TRBJ2-5; TRBD2 is a possible D gene (5 bases). In germline, CDR1 is SGHRS, CDR2 YFSETQ. V lost 4 bases and J 1 base, leaving 8 bases between the germline ends. The CDR3 runs to 13 residues. The CDR3 sequence is CASSPSGQETQYF. In DNA, the CDR3 is TGCGCCAGCAGCCCGAGCGGCCAAGAGACCCAGTACTTC.

This chain joins TRBV28 and TRBJ1-5; 9 bases are a match to TRBD1. Germline lookup yields CDR1 MDHEN and CDR2 SYDVKM. V shed 4 bases, J shed 6 bases, and the junction held 10 bases outside the gene matches. The CDR3 covers 16 residues. The CDR3 protein is CASSSPGTGSGQPQHF. CDR3 sequence (DNA): TGTGCCAGCAGTTCCCCCGGGACAGGGTCGGGTCAGCCCCAGCATTTT.

This clonotype was counted only a few times. V and J are TRBV7-9 and TRBJ2-7; the D is unclear. V lost 2 bases and J 0 bases, leaving 8 bases between the germline ends. The CDR3 sequence is 14 residues long. CDR1 and CDR2 (germline): SEHNR, FQNEAQ (reference sequence). The CDR3 loop reads CASSLSPSSYEQYF. The DNA of the CDR3 is TGTGCCAGCAGCTTATCCCCTAGCTCCTACGAGCAGTACTTC.

V and J are TRBV10-1 and TRBJ2-5; 7 bases line up with TRBD1. The CDR3 is made up of 13 amino acids. CDR1 and CDR2 (germline): WNHNN, SYGVQD (reference sequence). Losses at the gene ends were 10 bases for V and 4 bases for J; bases not matched to a gene: 9. The CDR3 reads CATNRGIGETQYF. The CDR3 nucleotides read TGCGCCACTAACAGGGGAATCGGAGAGACCCAGTACTTC.

This clonotype has just a few counts. The rearrangement links TRBV20-1 to TRBJ2-7; weak D call: TRBD2 (6 bases). The germline V gene encodes CDR1 DFQATT and CDR2 SNEGSKA (reference sequence). This CDR3 is 13 amino acids long. Trimming took off 6 bases at V and 0 bases at J, with 12 bases between the two ends. The CDR3 coding sequence is TGCAGTGCCAGGACTATGATCTCCTACGAGCAGTACTTC. It specifies CSARTMISYEQYF.

This sequence joins TRBV11-3 and TRBJ2-7; 11 bases are a match to TRBD1. V dropped 4 bases and J dropped 6; count of bases not matched to a gene: 8. The CDR3 length is 15 residues. The germline gives CDR1 SGHNT, CDR2 YENEEA. CDR3 in amino acids: CASSSGPGQGAEQYF. The CDR3, as DNA: TGTGCCAGCAGCTCAGGGCCAGGACAGGGGGCCGAGCAGTACTTC.

The chain is built from TRBV11-2 and TRBJ2-5, with D hard to call. Germline CDR1 SGHAT, CDR2 FQNNGV. V lost 2 bases and J lost 1, with 14 bases in between. This CDR3 is 16 amino acids long. In DNA, the CDR3 is TGTGCCAGCAGCTTAAGTCAGGTTCTACCCCAAGAGACCCAGTACTTC. As protein: CASSLSQVLPQETQYF.